The 32 T cell receptor beta chains below all came from one sample that was sequenced in a study of cytomegalovirus exposure and HLA in healthy donors (dated 2017 in TCRdb). Receptors were amplified or captured by the immunoSEQ multiplex PCR assay. TCRdb retrieved this table from immuneACCESS and kept in-frame rearrangements only. Not all clones are present; in checked studies, unresolved V genes account for under half, and no reason is known for the remainder. Here the sample has 160,000 or so clones; around four fifths occur a single time. The ten largest make up approximately 2% of the sample. Specimen: PBMCs. The receptors shown here come from a man aged 30-40 years in good health and CMV-seropositive.

In nucleotides, the CDR3 is TGCGCCAGCAGCCAAGGAGAGATCTTTAACTATGGCTACACCTTC. Encoded protein: CASSQGEIFNYGYTF. The chain combines TRBV4-1 with TRBJ1-2; D call uncertain. From germline, CDR1 is MGHRA and CDR2 YSYEKL. This CDR3 region has 15 residues. V was cut by 1 base and J by 1 base, with 10 bases left in between.

The chain recombines TRBV6-5 with TRBJ1-2; 8 bases match TRBD1. Trimming removed 2 bases from V and 6 bases from J; junction bases left unmatched: 5. Germline V gene data show CDR1 as MNHEY and CDR2 as SVGAGI. This CDR3 has 14 residues. CDR3 DNA sequence: TGTGCCAGCAGTTACGACAGGGGTGAAAATGGCTACACCTTC. Translated: CASSYDRGENGYTF.

V is TRBV10-3 and J is TRBJ2-7, with 10 nucleotides matching TRBD2. The germline V gene has CDR1 ENHRY and CDR2 SYGVKD. V was pared by 0 bases and J by 0 bases, with 11 bases of the junction left unmatched. The CDR3 is 19 amino acids. The CDR3 reads CAISESRGLTSGISYEQYF. For the CDR3, the DNA is TGTGCCATCAGTGAGTCGCGGGGCCTCACTAGCGGGATCTCCTACGAGCAGTACTTC.

A remark on this clone: The same CDR3 is also encoded by other DNA sequences in this sample. The chain has TRBV27 and TRBJ1-2; 10 bases agree with TRBD1. The CDR3 is made up of 13 amino acids. V lost 5 bases, J lost 9 bases, and 6 bases stayed unmatched. CDR1 is MNHEY, CDR2 SMNVEV, per germline (reference sequence). CDR3: CASSPRQGASYTF. The DNA of the CDR3 is TGTGCCAGCAGTCCGCGACAGGGGGCGAGCTACACCTTC.

This sequence joins TRBV4-1 and TRBJ2-2, with TRBD1 as a possible D gene (7 bases). V was cut by 2 bases and J by 4 bases, with 11 bases left in between. The CDR3 is 15 amino acids. Germline CDR1 reads MGHRA; CDR2 reads YSYEKL. The CDR3 nucleotides read TGCGCCAGCAGCCAAAACAGGGGACTCACCGGGGAGCTGTTTTTT. It is translated as CASSQNRGLTGELFF.

The rearrangement uses TRBV7-8 and TRBJ2-1; tentative D call: TRBD1 (5 bases). Germline V gene lookup returns CDR1 SGHVS and CDR2 FQNEAQ. Trimming left V 0 bases short and J 8 bases short, with 11 bases between. CDR3 length equals 14 residues. The CDR3 reads CASSLALRVDEQFF. CDR3 DNA sequence: TGTGCCAGCAGCTTAGCGCTCAGGGTCGATGAGCAGTTCTTC.

This clone turned up a few times. J is TRBJ2-7 and V is TRBV5-1; TRBD1 matches 9 bases. This CDR3 comprises 13 residues. Germline V CDR1 and CDR2: SGHRS, YFSETQ. Germline trimming cut 6 bases from V and 6 bases from J; bases unmatched to any gene: 7. CDR3 loop: CASNPGQGREQYF. The DNA for the CDR3 is TGCGCCAGCAACCCGGGACAGGGACGCGAGCAGTACTTC.

This clone occurred a few times. The chain employs TRBV10-1 and TRBJ1-2; D perhaps matches TRBD1 (5 bases). The CDR3 totals 14 residues. Trimming cost V 3 bases and J 5 bases, with 13 bases left between them. Germline CDR1 is WNHNN and CDR2 is SYGVQD (reference sequence). CDR3 DNA sequence: TGCGCCAGCAGTGACGGGTCTGGGGGGTATGGCTACACCTTC. It translates to CASSDGSGGYGYTF.

This CDR3 is CASSLARDRGEKLFF. DNA of the CDR3: TGCGCCAGCAGCTTGGCCAGGGACAGAGGGGAAAAACTGTTTTTT. The J gene is TRBJ1-4, the V gene TRBV5-1; the match to TRBD1 covers 7 bases. The CDR3 length is 15 residues. Germline assignment: CDR1 SGHRS and CDR2 YFSETQ. Unmatched junction bases numbered 7, after V lost 0 bases and J lost 8 bases.

This clone has a handful of counts. V and J are TRBV18 and TRBJ1-3; 7 nucleotides match TRBD1. The CDR3 runs 14 residues. CDR1 is KGHSH, CDR2 LQKENI, per germline. The V segment lost 5 bases and the J segment 2 bases; nucleotides outside the gene matches: 3. The CDR3 DNA is TGTGCCAGCTCAGGGGGGACAGCTGGAAACACCATATATTTT. This gives the protein CASSGGTAGNTIYF.

The V gene is TRBV2, the J gene TRBJ2-1; D unclear. Germline loops: CDR1 SNHLY, CDR2 FYNNEI. Trimming left V 10 bases short and J 5 bases short, with 6 bases between. The CDR3 spans 10 residues. The CDR3 spells CATRDNEQFF. The CDR3 DNA is TGTGCCACCCGGGACAATGAGCAGTTCTTC.

This clone was seen at least ten times. The V call is TRBV2, the J call TRBJ2-2; D is perhaps TRBD1 (6 bases). Germline CDR1 SNHLY, CDR2 FYNNEI. This CDR3 is built from 15 residues. Trimming took off 3 bases at V and 3 bases at J, with 11 bases between the two ends. The DNA of the CDR3 is TGTGCCAGCAGTGAGTACAGGGCTTACACCGGGGAGCTGTTTTTT. It specifies CASSEYRAYTGELFF.

CDR3 loop: CSLLGRGGRGAFF. CDR3 DNA: TGCAGTCTCCTGGGGCGGGGGGGGCGAGGAGCTTTCTTT. V and J are TRBV29-1 and TRBJ1-1; D is possibly TRBD1 (6 bases). Germline CDR1 is SQVTM and CDR2 is ANQGSEA. The CDR3 consists of 13 residues.

V usage is TRBV19 and J usage is TRBJ2-1, with TRBD2 identical over 8 bases. The CDR3 is 16 residues long. Germline values: CDR1 LNHDA, CDR2 SQIVND (reference sequence). Trimming took 0 bases from V and 6 from J; bases not matched to a gene: 7. The CDR3 bases are TGTGCCAGTAGTATAGATTTCCGGGGGGGCCGCAATGAGCAGTTCTTC. Protein product: CASSIDFRGGRNEQFF.

V and J are TRBV5-4 and TRBJ1-3; TRBD1 aligns across 7 bases. V lost 3 bases and J lost 4; bases outside the gene matches: 7. Germline-derived CDR1 and CDR2 are SGHNT and YYREEE (reference sequence). The CDR3 has 15 residues. CDR3 sequence reads: CASSSDRADGNTIYF. For the CDR3, the DNA is TGTGCCAGCAGCTCAGACAGGGCCGACGGAAACACCATATATTTT.

V gene TRBV7-2 combines with J gene TRBJ2-3; D gene ambiguous. The CDR3 runs 15 residues. Trimming removed 5 bases from V and 6 bases from J, with 18 bases in between. Germline V gives CDR1 SGHTA, CDR2 FQGNSA. CDR3 region: CASSPYEASVDTQYF. The CDR3 coding sequence is TGTGCCAGCAGCCCGTACGAAGCGTCAGTTGATACGCAGTATTTT.

The CDR3 coding sequence is TGTGCCTGGATGGTGAGCCAGGGGGGCTACACCTTC. It encodes CAWMVSQGGYTF. The rearrangement joins TRBV30 to TRBJ1-2; a possible D gene is TRBD1 (6 bases). CDR3 length: 12 residues. Between the trimmed V and J ends, which lost 4 bases and 8 bases, there was a span of 14 bases. The germline V gene encodes CDR1 GTSNPN and CDR2 SVGIG (reference sequence).

The V gene is TRBV12-5, the J gene TRBJ2-1; TRBD1 matches 7 bases. CDR1 LGHNT and CDR2 FRNRAP come from the germline V gene. V gave up 0 bases and J gave up 4 bases; unmatched junction bases: 9. This CDR3 contains 17 residues. CDR3 nucleotides: TGTGCTAGTGGTTTGGTACTGGGGACAGAAGCTTACAATGAGCAGTTCTTC. This gives the protein CASGLVLGTEAYNEQFF.

This chain joins TRBV7-6 and TRBJ2-2; the D gene is possibly TRBD1 (6 bases). There are 15 residues in the CDR3. CDR1 and CDR2 (germline): SGHVS, FNYEAQ. V dropped 5 bases and J dropped 8 bases, with 18 bases sitting between them. The CDR3 DNA sequence: TGTGCCAGCAGCGATGGGACACTCTCCAGGGGGGAGCTGTTTTTT. Protein sequence: CASSDGTLSRGELFF.

This chain links TRBV10-1 with TRBJ2-2; 8 bases are a match to TRBD1. V lost 8 bases and J lost 4; bases outside the gene matches: 6. CDR1 is WNHNN, CDR2 SYGVQD, per germline (reference sequence). The CDR3 is 14 residues long. In nucleotides, the CDR3 is TGCGCCAGCCCTCGCCAGGGGGCCACCGGGGAGCTGTTTTTT. It codes for CASPRQGATGELFF.

V gene TRBV11-1 combines with J gene TRBJ2-7, with D unresolved. Germline assignment: CDR1 SGHAT and CDR2 FQDESV (reference sequence). V lost 8 bases and J lost 3, with 23 bases in between. This CDR3 comprises 16 residues. The CDR3 loop reads CASLSRLGPGYYEQYF. In DNA form, the CDR3 reads TGTGCCAGCCTCTCTCGCCTAGGTCCCGGGTACTACGAGCAGTACTTC.

The chain couples TRBV30 to TRBJ1-2; a possible D gene is TRBD1 (5 bases). V was shortened by 4 bases and J by 4 bases, with 13 bases between the two germline ends. CDR1 GTSNPN and CDR2 SVGIG come from the germline V gene (reference sequence). The CDR3 consists of 13 residues. The CDR3 spells CAWTERGLYGYTF. In nucleotides, the CDR3 is TGTGCCTGGACCGAGCGGGGCCTCTATGGCTACACCTTC.

The chain recombines TRBV27 with TRBJ1-6; no clear D gene. The germline V gene has CDR1 MNHEY and CDR2 SMNVEV (reference sequence). The V end was cut by 3 bases, the J end by 0 bases, with 15 bases between. CDR3 size: 18 residues. The CDR3: CASSFRPNLSSYNSPLHF. Here the CDR3 DNA reads TGTGCCAGCAGTTTCAGGCCGAACTTGAGCTCCTATAATTCACCCCTCCACTTT.

V gene TRBV9 combines with J gene TRBJ2-1; the match to TRBD2 covers 8 bases. CDR1 and CDR2 from the germline V gene are SGDLS and YYNGEE. V lost 0 bases to trimming and J lost 6 bases; unmatched junction nucleotides: 8. The CDR3 runs 16 residues. The CDR3 bases are TGTGCCAGCAGCGTAGAAGCCGGGGGGGCAGGCAATGAGCAGTTCTTC. Translating it yields CASSVEAGGAGNEQFF.

This chain joins TRBV6-5 and TRBJ1-1; D ambiguous. CDR3 length: 14 residues. V was pared by 2 bases and J by 2 bases, with 9 bases between. Germline CDR1 is MNHEY and CDR2 is SVGAGI. The CDR3 spells CASSYGHPNTEAFF. The CDR3 DNA sequence: TGTGCCAGCAGTTACGGGCACCCTAACACTGAAGCTTTCTTT.

V usage is TRBV5-6 and J usage is TRBJ1-2, with D perhaps matching TRBD1 (5 bases). Germline CDR1 is SGHDT and CDR2 is YYEEEE. The CDR3 has 12 amino acids. The ends were cut back, 2 bases at V and 14 bases at J, with 16 bases in the middle. The CDR3, as DNA: TGTGCCAGCAGCTTAAGACAGCCGGCTGGGACCTTC. Translation gives CASSLRQPAGTF.

Worth noting for this clone: A read error may account for a junction end that differs from germline. The chain joins TRBV7-7 to TRBJ2-5, with D maybe TRBD1 (6 bases). CDR1 and CDR2 (germline): SSHAT, FNYEAQ (reference sequence). The CDR3 totals 16 residues. Written as DNA, the CDR3 is TGTGCTAGCAGCCCGAGACAGGTCGGGTACCAAGAGACCCAGTACTTC. Residues: CASSPRQVGYQETQYF.

This chain uses TRBV18 with TRBJ1-5; no clear D. The CDR3 loop spans 14 amino acids. The V end was cut by 5 bases, the J end by 0 bases, with 8 bases between. Germline lookup yields CDR1 KGHSH and CDR2 LQKENI. In DNA, the CDR3 is TGTGCCAGCTCAGGCCAGTATAGCAATCAGCCCCAGCATTTT. It yields the protein CASSGQYSNQPQHF.

CDR3 DNA sequence: TGCGCCAGCAGCTTGGGAGGGTTGGAGACCCAGTACTTC. Translating gives CASSLGGLETQYF. This rearrangement joins TRBV5-1 to TRBJ2-5; D perhaps matches TRBD2 (5 bases). CDR1 and CDR2 from the germline V gene are SGHRS and YFSETQ. The CDR3 loop spans 13 amino acids. Trimming removed 0 bases from V and 5 bases from J, with 8 bases in between.

J is TRBJ1-6 and V is TRBV21-1; TRBD1 reflects the table's D call only, with no check against the DNA. TRBV21-1 is a pseudogene. The CDR3 sequence is 16 residues long. The CDR3: CASSPRTGWLFSPLHF. The CDR3 nucleotides read TGTGCCAGCAGCCCTAGGACAGGGTGGTTGTTTTCACCCCTCCACTTT.

The chain couples TRBV9 to TRBJ2-2; the match to TRBD1 covers 7 bases. Germline lookup yields CDR1 SGDLS and CDR2 YYNGEE. The V and J ends lost 3 bases and 5 bases, in that order; junction bases with no gene match: 1. This CDR3 has 13 amino acids. Here the CDR3 DNA reads TGTGCCAGCAGCGCACAGGGGACCGGGGAGCTGTTTTTT. Its translation: CASSAQGTGELFF.

This chain uses TRBV5-1 with TRBJ2-3; 10 bases agree with TRBD2. Germline V gene data show CDR1 as SGHRS and CDR2 as YFSETQ. This CDR3 comprises 16 residues. Unmatched junction bases numbered 7, after V lost 4 bases and J lost 2 bases. The CDR3 region is CASSPVAGGNTDTQYF. For the CDR3, the DNA is TGCGCCAGCAGCCCGGTAGCGGGGGGAAACACAGATACGCAGTATTTT.